This paragraph reports one T cell receptor beta chain. Residents of over 20 US areas, aged about 18 to 95 years, made up the participants. Assignments of participants to cohorts depended upon their own reported clinical history. Germline loops: CDR1 SGHTA, CDR2 FQGNSA. CDR3 length equals 15 residues. With 5 bases clipped from V and 4 bases from J, the junction kept 9 bases outside the gene matches. The data belong to a study of blood T cell repertoires in COVID-19. Study-level background: PBMCs, B-cell-depleted T cells, or T cells were the source of the cDNA or gDNA that made up the material.

Sequencing was performed with immunoSEQ multiplex PCR; in TCRdb, only in-frame clones are kept and a portion is missing. The profile shows some 300,000 clones, approximately 89% of them singletons. The specimen sequenced was PBMCs or T cells enriched from blood (not recorded which). The sequence was collected from a woman between 45 and 65 years old who had been exposed to COVID-19. J is TRBJ2-5 and V is TRBV7-2; 8 bases map to TRBD2. CDR3 DNA sequence: TGTGCCAGCAGCCAGCGGGGGCTCACCCGAGAGACCCAGTACTTC. Its translation: CASSQRGLTRETQYF.